The sample holds a few counts of the clone carrying this T cell receptor (beta chain). Its target is not known. These data come from a study of cytomegalovirus exposure and HLA in healthy donors. Study observations and caveats: Researchers counted around 160 TCR beta chains as cytomegalovirus-associated. The authors assumed roughly uniform sequencing depth across donors for presence/absence analyses. Among the most significant clusters, several appeared linked to common viral pathogens in a later analysis.

Healthy individuals who donated bone marrow served as the donors. Primers: 60 Vbeta forward and 13 Jbeta reverse. Sequencing used immunoSEQ multiplex PCR; TCRdb keeps in-frame clones, though not all of them. The table records under 50,000 clones, 72% of them present only once. Sequencing was done on a sample of PBMCs. The clonotype originates from a man aged 25 to 40 in good health and CMV-seronegative.

CDR3 in amino acids: CASSAYRGTWVDTEAFF. Written as DNA, the CDR3 is TGTGCCAGCAGTGCATACAGGGGGACATGGGTGGACACTGAAGCTTTCTTT. The chain uses TRBV6-1 and TRBJ1-1, with TRBD1 identical over 8 bases. In germline, CDR1 is MNHNS, CDR2 SASEGT. With V trimmed by 4 bases and J by 3 bases, 13 bases remained unmatched. CDR3 length: 17 residues.